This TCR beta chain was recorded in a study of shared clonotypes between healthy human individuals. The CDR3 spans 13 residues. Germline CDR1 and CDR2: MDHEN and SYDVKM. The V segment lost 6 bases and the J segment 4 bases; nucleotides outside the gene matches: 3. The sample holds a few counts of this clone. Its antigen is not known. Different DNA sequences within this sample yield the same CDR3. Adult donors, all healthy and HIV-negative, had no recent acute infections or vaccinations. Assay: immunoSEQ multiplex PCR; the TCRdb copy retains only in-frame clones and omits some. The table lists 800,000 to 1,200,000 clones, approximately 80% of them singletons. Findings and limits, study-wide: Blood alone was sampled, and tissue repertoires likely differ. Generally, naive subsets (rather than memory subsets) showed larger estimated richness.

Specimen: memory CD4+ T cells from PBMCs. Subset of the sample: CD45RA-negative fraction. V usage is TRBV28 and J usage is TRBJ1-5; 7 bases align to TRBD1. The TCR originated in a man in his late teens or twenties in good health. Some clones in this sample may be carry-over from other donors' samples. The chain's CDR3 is CASRGDRNQPQHF. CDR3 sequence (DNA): TGTGCCAGCAGGGGGGACAGAAATCAGCCCCAGCATTTT.